Listed below are T cell receptor beta chains from one sample, sequenced in a study of blood T cell repertoires in COVID-19. The table came from immunoSEQ multiplex PCR; TCRdb's copy has only in-frame clones and leaves some out. The data hold approximately 300,000 clones, with 89% observed a single time. Sequencing was done on a sample of PBMCs or T cells enriched from blood (not recorded which). Receptors were obtained from a man aged 55 to 70 who had recovered from COVID-19. The CDR3 runs from the conserved cysteine through the conserved F or W. The D gene is left open where the match is weak.

CDR3 length,V gene,J gene,D gene,CDR3 DNA,CDR3 protein
15,TRBV2,TRBJ1-5,NA,TGTGCCAGCAGGGACCGGGACAACGGAAATCAGCCCCAGCATTTT,CASRDRDNGNQPQHF
12,TRBV28,TRBJ2-7,NA,TGTGCCAGCAGTTCCCCAGCCTACGAGCAGTACTTC,CASSSPAYEQYF
15,TRBV19,TRBJ2-7,TRBD2,TGTGCCACCACCCTGACTAGCGGGAGTTCCTACGAGCAGTACTTC,CATTLTSGSSYEQYF
16,TRBV3-1/TRBV3-2,TRBJ2-5,TRBD1,TGTGCCAGCAGCCCAGATAGGACAGGGTACCAAGAGACCCAGTACTTC,CASSPDRTGYQETQYF
16,TRBV30,TRBJ1-6,TRBD1,TGTGCCTGGAGTGAGTTAGGGACAGGGTTTAATTCACCCCTCCACTTT,CAWSELGTGFNSPLHF
14,TRBV3-1/TRBV3-2,TRBJ2-5,NA,TGTGCCAGCAGCCAAGGGGCAGGGGGGGAGACCCAGTACTTC,CASSQGAGGETQYF
12,TRBV5-4,TRBJ2-7,NA,TGTGCCAGCAGCTTGGTGGAGGCCGAGCAGTACTTC,CASSLVEAEQYF
13,TRBV20-1,TRBJ1-5,NA,TGCAGTGCTAGTTCCAGGGGAAATCAGCCCCAGCATTTT,CSASSRGNQPQHF
14,TRBV3-1/TRBV3-2,TRBJ1-6,NA,TGTGCCAGCAGCCCCCACAGCAGAAATTCACCCCTCCACTTT,CASSPHSRNSPLHF
13,TRBV27,TRBJ2-7,NA,TGTGCCAGCAGTTTAGACAGATCCTACGAGCAGTACTTC,CASSLDRSYEQYF
15,TRBV28,TRBJ1-2,NA,TGTGCCAGCAGACCACGGCACAGGGTTAACTATGGCTACACCTTC,CASRPRHRVNYGYTF